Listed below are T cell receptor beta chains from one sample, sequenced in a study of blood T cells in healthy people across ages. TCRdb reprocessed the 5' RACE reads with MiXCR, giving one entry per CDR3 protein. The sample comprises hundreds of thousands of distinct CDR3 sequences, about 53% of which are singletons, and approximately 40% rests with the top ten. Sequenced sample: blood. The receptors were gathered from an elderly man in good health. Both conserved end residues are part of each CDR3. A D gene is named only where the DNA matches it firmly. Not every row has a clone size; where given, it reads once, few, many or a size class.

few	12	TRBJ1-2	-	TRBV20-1	CSARQGPEGYTF	TGCAGTGCGCGGCAGGGGCCTGAAGGCTACACCTTC
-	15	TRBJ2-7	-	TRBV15	CATSRDPGLTYEQYF	TGTGCCACCAGCAGAGATCCGGGCTTGACCTACGAGCAGTACTTC
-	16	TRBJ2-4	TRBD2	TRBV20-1	CSARSRAGGPKNIQYF	TGCAGTGCTAGATCCCGAGCGGGAGGGCCCAAAAACATTCAGTACTTC
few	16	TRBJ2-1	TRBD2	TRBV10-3	CAISAFASGRHNEQFF	TGTGCCATCAGTGCTTTCGCTAGCGGGAGGCACAATGAGCAGTTCTTC
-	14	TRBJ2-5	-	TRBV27	CASSPEPPTETQYF	TGTGCCAGCAGTCCTGAGCCCCCCACAGAGACCCAGTACTTC
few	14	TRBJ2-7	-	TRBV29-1	CSARSFGTGNEQYF	TGCAGCGCCCGATCGTTCGGGACTGGTAACGAGCAGTACTTC
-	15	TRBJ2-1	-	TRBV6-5	CASSYSGSESYEQFF	TGTGCCAGCAGTTACTCTGGCTCGGAAAGTTATGAGCAGTTCTTC
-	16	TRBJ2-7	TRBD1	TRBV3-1	CASSGPGQGATYEQYF	TGTGCCAGCAGCGGTCCGGGACAGGGGGCGACCTACGAGCAGTACTTC
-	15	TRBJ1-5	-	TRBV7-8	CASSFGPYSNQPQHF	TGTGCCAGCAGCTTCGGCCCGTATAGCAATCAGCCCCAGCATTTT
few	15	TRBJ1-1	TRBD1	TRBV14	CASSADRGGFTEAFF	TGTGCCAGCAGCGCCGACAGGGGAGGTTTTACTGAAGCTTTCTTT
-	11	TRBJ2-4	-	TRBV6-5	CASSLGNIQYF	TGTGCCAGCAGCTTGGGGAACATTCAGTACTTC
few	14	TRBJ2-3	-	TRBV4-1	CASSQETSIRYAYF	TGCGCCAGCAGCCAAGAAACTAGTATCAGATACGCGTATTTT
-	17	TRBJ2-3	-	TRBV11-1	CASSFRSLGQKHRYAYF	TGTGCCAGCAGCTTTAGGTCTTTAGGACAGAAGCACAGATACGCGTATTTT
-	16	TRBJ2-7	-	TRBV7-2	CASSLTGPPSGYEQYF	TGTGCCAGCAGCTTAACGGGACCCCCCTCCGGCTACGAGCAGTACTTC
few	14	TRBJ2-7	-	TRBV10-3	CAISVTGQDYEQYF	TGTGCCATCAGTGTAACGGGGCAGGACTACGAGCAGTACTTC
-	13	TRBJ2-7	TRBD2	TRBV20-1	CSAPIAGAYEQYF	TGCAGTGCCCCTATAGCGGGGGCCTACGAGCAGTACTTC
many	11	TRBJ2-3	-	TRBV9	CASSVGNTQYF	TGTGCCAGCAGCGTAGGGAATACGCAGTATTTT
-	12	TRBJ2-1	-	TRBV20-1	CSAEISGREQFF	TGCAGTGCCGAAATATCGGGGCGGGAGCAGTTCTTC
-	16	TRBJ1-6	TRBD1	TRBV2	CASSETAGGLGSPLHF	TGTGCCAGCAGTGAAACAGCAGGGGGGCTTGGTTCACCCCTCCACTTT
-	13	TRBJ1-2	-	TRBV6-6	CASSYSSSSGYTF	TGTGCCAGCAGTTACTCGAGTAGTTCTGGCTACACCTTC
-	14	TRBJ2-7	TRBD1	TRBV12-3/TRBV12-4	CASSLSRGLYEQYF	TGTGCCAGCAGTTTAAGCAGGGGGCTCTACGAGCAGTACTTC
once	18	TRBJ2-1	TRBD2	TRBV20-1	CSARQLAGLSGMSNEQFF	TGCAGTGCTAGACAACTAGCGGGCCTCAGCGGGATGTCGAATGAGCAGTTCTTC
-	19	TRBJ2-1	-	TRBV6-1	CASSELGPMGGSPYNEQFF	TGTGCCAGCAGTGAATTGGGACCCATGGGTGGCTCCCCCTACAATGAGCAGTTCTTC
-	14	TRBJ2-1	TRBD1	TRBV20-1	CSATWAGGVKTQFF	TGCAGTGCTACCTGGGCAGGGGGCGTGAAGACCCAGTTCTTC
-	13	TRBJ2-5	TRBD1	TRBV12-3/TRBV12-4	CASRTGTGKEQYF	TGTGCCAGCAGAACCGGGACAGGGAAAGAGCAGTACTTC
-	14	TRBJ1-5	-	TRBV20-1	CSATQGVSNQPQHF	TGCAGTGCCACTCAAGGGGTGAGCAATCAGCCCCAGCATTTT
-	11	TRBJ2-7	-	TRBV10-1	CASKTPYEQYF	TGCGCCAGCAAGACCCCCTACGAGCAGTACTTC
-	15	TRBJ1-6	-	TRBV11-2	CASSLVPQGRSPLHF	TGTGCCAGCAGCTTAGTCCCACAGGGTCGGTCACCCCTCCACTTT
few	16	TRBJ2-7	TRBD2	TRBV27	CASSPSGGVLAYEQYF	TGTGCCAGCAGCCCCTCCGGGGGGGTCCTTGCCTACGAGCAGTACTTC
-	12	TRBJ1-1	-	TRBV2	CASSATPTEAFF	TGTGCCAGCAGTGCGACACCCACTGAAGCTTTCTTT
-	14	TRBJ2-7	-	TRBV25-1	CASSDPSSYNEQYF	TGTGCCAGCAGTGACCCCTCCTCCTACAATGAGCAGTACTTC
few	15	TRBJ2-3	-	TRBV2	CASSDRAGPVDTQYF	TGTGCCAGCAGTGATAGGGCAGGGCCGGTGGATACGCAGTATTTT
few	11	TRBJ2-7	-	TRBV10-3	CATSELVEQYF	TGTGCCACCAGTGAGTTGGTCGAGCAGTACTTC
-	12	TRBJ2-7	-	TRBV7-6	CASSLVQGVKYF	TGTGCCAGCAGCTTAGTACAGGGAGTAAAGTACTTC
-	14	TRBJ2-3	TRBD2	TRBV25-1	CASSSSGVHRYAYF	TGTGCCAGCAGTTCTAGCGGGGTACACAGATACGCGTATTTT
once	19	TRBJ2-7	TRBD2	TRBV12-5	CASGLTVAGDMGSYNEQYF	TGTGCTAGTGGTTTGACGGTAGCGGGAGACATGGGTAGCTACAATGAGCAGTACTTC
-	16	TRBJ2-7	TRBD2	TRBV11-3	CASSFRGTSGRDEQYF	TGTGCCAGCAGCTTTCGGGGGACTAGCGGGAGGGATGAGCAGTACTTC
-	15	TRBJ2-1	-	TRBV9	CASSVDPRASIEQFF	TGTGCCAGCAGCGTTGACCCGCGGGCCTCCATTGAGCAGTTCTTC
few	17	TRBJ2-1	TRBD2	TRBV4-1	CASSPFGLAVINNEQFF	TGCGCCAGCAGCCCTTTCGGGCTAGCGGTCATCAACAATGAGCAGTTCTTC
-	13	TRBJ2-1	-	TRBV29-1	CSVRLDLYNEQFF	TGCAGCGTTAGGTTAGATCTCTACAATGAGCAGTTCTTC
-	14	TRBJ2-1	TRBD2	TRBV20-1	CSAQREVSYNGQFF	TGCAGTGCACAGCGGGAGGTTTCCTACAATGGGCAGTTCTTC
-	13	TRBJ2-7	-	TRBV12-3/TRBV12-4	CASSRTALGEQYF	TGTGCCAGCAGTAGGACAGCCCTTGGCGAGCAGTACTTC
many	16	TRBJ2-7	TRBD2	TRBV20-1	CSARDSRPSGAYEQYF	TGCAGTGCTAGAGATTCTCGGCCTAGCGGGGCCTACGAGCAGTACTTC
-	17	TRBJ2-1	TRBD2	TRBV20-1	CSARDASSGRIYNEQFF	TGCAGTGCTAGAGACGCCTCTAGCGGGAGGATCTACAATGAGCAGTTCTTC
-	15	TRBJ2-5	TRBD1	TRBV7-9	CASRSPGQGQETQYF	TGTGCCAGCAGATCCCCGGGACAGGGCCAAGAGACCCAGTACTTC
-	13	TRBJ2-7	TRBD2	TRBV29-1	CSVTLLAGYEQYF	TGCAGCGTTACTCTACTAGCGGGCTACGAGCAGTACTTC
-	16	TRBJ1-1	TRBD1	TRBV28	CASSLLEGQTNTEAFF	TGTGCCAGCAGTTTACTAGAGGGACAGACGAACACTGAAGCTTTCTTT
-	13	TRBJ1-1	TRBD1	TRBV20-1	CSAPGQGGFEAFF	TGCAGTGCTCCGGGACAGGGGGGTTTTGAAGCTTTCTTT
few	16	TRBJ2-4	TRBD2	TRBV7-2	CASSSLAGLAKNIQYF	TGTGCCAGCAGCTCCCTAGCGGGACTAGCCAAAAACATTCAGTACTTC
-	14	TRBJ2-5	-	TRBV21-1	CASSKPCFEETQYF	TGTGCCAGCAGCAAACCATGCTTTGAAGAGACCCAGTACTTC
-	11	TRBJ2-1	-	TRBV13	CASSFFNEQFF	TGTGCCAGCAGCTTTTTCAATGAGCAGTTCTTC
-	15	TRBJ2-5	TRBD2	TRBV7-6	CASSQIAGGPKTQYF	TGTGCCAGCAGCCAAATAGCGGGAGGGCCGAAGACCCAGTACTTC
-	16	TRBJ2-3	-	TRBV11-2	CASSFPFGSADRYAYF	TGTGCCAGCAGCTTCCCCTTTGGTAGCGCAGACAGATACGCGTATTTT
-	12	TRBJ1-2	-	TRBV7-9	CASSQGGAGYTF	TGTGCCAGCAGTCAGGGCGGAGCGGGCTACACCTTC
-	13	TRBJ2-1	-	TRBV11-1	CASRRLRGLEQFF	TGTGCCAGTCGACGTTTGAGAGGTCTTGAGCAGTTCTTC
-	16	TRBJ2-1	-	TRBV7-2	CASSLVPGTAYNEQFF	TGTGCCAGCAGCTTAGTGCCGGGTACGGCCTACAATGAGCAGTTCTTC